Following are 9 T cell receptor beta chains from one sample sequenced in a study of early T cells in non-severe SARS-CoV-2 infection. Using its own MiXCR run on the 5' RACE reads, TCRdb lists one record per CDR3 protein. The sample lists 70,000 to 80,000 distinct CDR3 sequences, about an eighth occurring once. Sequenced material: whole blood, taken at baseline. The receptors originated from an adult who was a healthcare worker with PCR-confirmed SARS-CoV-2 infection or an uninfected control (not recorded which).

In this sample, this clonotype turned up a few times. The chain couples TRBV12-3 or TRBV12-4 to TRBJ1-2; D not certain. The CDR3 runs 14 residues. Trimming removed 6 bases at V and 1 base at J, with 12 bases between. The CDR3 coding sequence is TGTGCCAGCAGCCCCCGGGGAAGTAACTATGGCTACACCTTC. This codes for CASSPRGSNYGYTF.

In nucleotides, the CDR3 is TGTGCCAGCAGGATAGCGGGGTATGGCTACACCTTC. This sequence encodes CASRIAGYGYTF. This chain joins TRBV28 and TRBJ1-2; D unclear. Germline V gene data show CDR1 as MDHEN and CDR2 as SYDVKM. The CDR3 has 12 residues. The V end lost 6 bases, the J end lost 5 bases, and 10 bases lay between the germline ends.

The CDR3 nucleotides read TGCAGTGCTACTTGGACCAGAGGACTAAACAATGAGCAGTTCTTC. Translating gives CSATWTRGLNNEQFF. The chain has TRBV20-1 and TRBJ2-1, with D possibly being TRBD2 (6 bases). This CDR3 has 15 residues. From germline, CDR1 is DFQATT and CDR2 SNEGSKA (reference sequence). Between the trimmed V and J ends, which lost 4 bases and 5 bases, there was a span of 18 bases.

This clonotype was seen ten or more times. The chain links TRBV12-3 or TRBV12-4 to TRBJ1-2; D remains ambiguous. Trimming removed 4 bases from V and 10 bases from J, with 13 bases in between. CDR3 length equals 12 residues. CDR3 in amino acids: CASSSDGMDYTF. The DNA of the CDR3 is TGTGCCAGCAGTTCCGACGGGATGGACTACACCTTC.

The chain has TRBV9 and TRBJ2-4, with 10 bases lining up with TRBD1. The CDR3 is 15 amino acids. The V gene end was trimmed by 4 bases and the J gene end by 6 bases; junction bases not matched to a gene: 7. Germline V gene data show CDR1 as SGDLS and CDR2 as YYNGEE. The CDR3 coding sequence is TGTGCCAGCAGCCCCGAGGACAGGGGGGCAAACATTCAGTACTTC. This encodes CASSPEDRGANIQYF.

In this sample, this clonotype turned up many times. The V gene is TRBV2, the J gene TRBJ2-3, with D hard to call. Trimming removed 2 bases from V and 13 bases from J, with 7 bases in between. CDR1 and CDR2 from the germline V gene are SNHLY and FYNNEI. This CDR3 has 10 amino acids. The DNA of the CDR3 is TGTGCCAGCAGTGAACACCGGGAGTATTTT. Amino acids: CASSEHREYF.

This clonotype has only a few counts. V and J are TRBV7-2 and TRBJ1-1; D remains unclear. The CDR3 extends over 14 amino acids. V was trimmed by 2 bases and J by 1 base, leaving 8 bases between them. Germline CDR1 reads SGHTA; CDR2 reads FQGNSA. CDR3 sequence reads: CASSLLWGNTEAFF. For the CDR3, the DNA is TGTGCCAGCAGCTTATTGTGGGGGAACACTGAAGCTTTCTTT.

The chain uses TRBV28 and TRBJ1-2, with D perhaps matching TRBD1 (6 bases). Trimming removed 5 bases from V and 1 base from J, with 14 bases in between. CDR3 size: 15 residues. Germline loops: CDR1 MDHEN, CDR2 SYDVKM. The CDR3 loop reads CASSPDGGSNYGYTF. CDR3 sequence (DNA): TGTGCCAGCAGTCCTGACGGGGGCAGTAACTATGGCTACACCTTC.

This clonotype was picked up a small number of times. J is TRBJ2-7 and V is TRBV27; tentatively, D is TRBD2 (6 bases). Germline V CDR1 and CDR2: MNHEY, SMNVEV (reference sequence). With 8 bases removed from V and 7 bases from J, the gap between germline ends came to 18 bases. This CDR3 region has 13 residues. The CDR3 DNA reads TGTGCCAGCTGGACTCGGGGGATGCTGGAGCAGTACTTC. Translated, it gives CASWTRGMLEQYF.